Listed here are 25 T cell receptor beta chains from one sample, sequenced in a study of blood T cell repertoires in COVID-19. The method was immunoSEQ multiplex PCR; TCRdb's version includes in-frame clones alone and lacks a portion of them. The data hold under 250,000 clones, with roughly 80% observed a single time. The sequenced material came from peripheral blood. The receptors derive from a woman aged 18-35 years with acute or convalescent COVID-19.

This clone was picked up one time. This chain links TRBV5-4 with TRBJ2-7, with 11 bases identical to TRBD1. The CDR3 covers 17 residues. The junction had 15 bases not matched to a gene; V was cut back by 4 bases and J by 6 bases. The germline gives CDR1 SGHNT, CDR2 YYREEE (reference sequence). DNA of the CDR3: TGTGCCAGCAGCGCCCAGGTTTTGGGGACAGGGGGGGTCGAGCAGTACTTC. This translates into CASSAQVLGTGGVEQYF.

V is TRBV29-1 and J is TRBJ2-1, with 8 positions matching TRBD2. The germline CDR1 and CDR2 sequences are SQVTM and ANQGSEA. V trimming: 4 bases; J trimming: 6 bases; junction bases outside the gene matches: 5. This CDR3 has 13 residues. The DNA for the CDR3 is TGCAGCGTTGGTCGGGAGGGCCTCAATGAGCAGTTCTTC. Residues: CSVGREGLNEQFF.

The rearrangement joins TRBV10-3 to TRBJ2-1, with D perhaps matching TRBD1 (6 bases). Germline V lookup: CDR1 ENHRY, CDR2 SYGVKD. CDR3 length: 14 residues. V lost 0 bases and J lost 5, with 8 bases in between. In DNA form, the CDR3 reads TGTGCCATCAGTGAGTCCCGGACAGACAATGAGCAGTTCTTC. This encodes CAISESRTDNEQFF.

The chain joins TRBV2 to TRBJ1-6; 10 positions match TRBD1. V lost 8 bases to trimming and J lost 0 bases; unmatched junction nucleotides: 1. Germline loops: CDR1 SNHLY, CDR2 FYNNEI. The CDR3 is made up of 15 amino acids. The DNA for the CDR3 is TGTGCCAGCGGGGACAGGGGCTCCTATAATTCACCCCTCCACTTT. This sequence encodes CASGDRGSYNSPLHF.

The V call is TRBV30, the J call TRBJ2-5, with TRBD1 matching over 8 bases. J gave up 5 bases and V 1 base, and 6 bases lay outside the gene matches. The germline V gene encodes CDR1 GTSNPN and CDR2 SVGIG (reference sequence). The CDR3 is made up of 14 amino acids. CDR3: CAWSGGRGRETQYF. Here the CDR3 DNA reads TGTGCCTGGAGTGGTGGCAGGGGGCGGGAGACCCAGTACTTC.

V is TRBV12-5 and J is TRBJ1-5; D ambiguous. Germline CDR1 is LGHNT and CDR2 is FRNRAP. The CDR3 contains 15 residues. V gave up 4 bases and J gave up 5 bases, with 15 bases separating them. The CDR3 region is CASGSYPVGDQPQHF. The CDR3 DNA sequence: TGTGCTAGTGGTTCCTACCCCGTGGGAGATCAGCCCCAGCATTTT.

This clone was seen a handful of times. The V call is TRBV28, the J call TRBJ1-2; 8 bases are a match to TRBD1. Germline V gives CDR1 MDHEN, CDR2 SYDVKM. This CDR3 is built from 13 residues. V lost 10 bases, J lost 3 bases, and 7 bases stayed unmatched. The CDR3 loop reads CATYSTGDYGYTF. The DNA for the CDR3 is TGTGCCACTTACTCGACAGGGGACTATGGCTACACCTTC.

This clone was counted once. The V and J genes are TRBV29-1 and TRBJ2-1, with 10 nucleotides matching TRBD2. V lost 4 bases to trimming and J lost 7 bases; unmatched junction nucleotides: 10. This CDR3 region has 15 residues. CDR1 SQVTM and CDR2 ANQGSEA come from the germline V gene. The CDR3 sequence is CSVVWLAGVWNEQFF. Written as DNA, the CDR3 is TGCAGCGTTGTCTGGCTAGCGGGAGTTTGGAATGAGCAGTTCTTC.

There are a few counts of this clone. The chain combines TRBV10-1 with TRBJ1-1; the match to TRBD1 covers 11 bases. CDR1 is WNHNN, CDR2 SYGVQD, per germline (reference sequence). V dropped 4 bases and J dropped 11; count of bases not matched to a gene: 12. This CDR3 region has 15 residues. The CDR3: CASSAGTGGERKAFF. CDR3 coding DNA: TGCGCCAGCAGTGCCGGGACAGGGGGTGAGCGGAAGGCTTTCTTT.

This chain joins TRBV30 and TRBJ1-1; 8 nucleotides line up with TRBD1. Germline V gives CDR1 GTSNPN, CDR2 SVGIG (reference sequence). The CDR3 is 13 residues long. J was trimmed by 6 bases and V by 2 bases; bases with no gene match: 5. The CDR3 nucleotides read TGTGCCTGGAGTACAGGGGGAACGGCTGAAGCTTTCTTT. Its translation: CAWSTGGTAEAFF.

This clone was observed a single time. The chain links TRBV6-5 to TRBJ2-1, with 9 positions matching TRBD2. CDR1 and CDR2 from the germline V gene are MNHEY and SVGAGI. J gave up 2 bases and V 5 bases, and 1 base lay outside the gene matches. The CDR3 has 14 residues. CDR3 nucleotides: TGTGCCAGCAGTCGACTAGCGGCCTACAATGAGCAGTTCTTC. It specifies CASSRLAAYNEQFF.

V gene TRBV3-1 (or the pseudogene TRBV3-2) combines with J gene TRBJ2-7; 9 bases match TRBD2. CDR1 is LGHDT, CDR2 YNNKEL, per germline (reference sequence). The CDR3 extends over 14 amino acids. V lost 8 bases, J lost 2 bases, and 7 bases stayed unmatched. In nucleotides, the CDR3 is TGTGCCAGCTCAGCGGGAGGAGTTCCCTACGAGCAGTACTTC. It codes for CASSAGGVPYEQYF.

The chain carries TRBV4-1 and TRBJ2-7, with 8 nucleotides matching TRBD2. The CDR3 spans 15 residues. The trim removed 4 bases at V and 2 bases at J, leaving 7 bases unmatched. Germline V gives CDR1 MGHRA, CDR2 YSYEKL. The CDR3 protein is CASSLGGRSTYEQYF. Written as DNA, the CDR3 is TGCGCCAGCAGCCTCGGCGGGAGGTCCACCTACGAGCAGTACTTC.

The chain employs TRBV5-4 and TRBJ1-1; 7 bases map to TRBD1. The CDR3 covers 15 residues. The V gene end was trimmed by 2 bases and the J gene end by 1 base; junction bases not matched to a gene: 5. From germline, CDR1 is SGHNT and CDR2 YYREEE (reference sequence). CDR3 bases: TGTGCCAGCAGCTTATTGACAGGGTCGAACACTGAAGCTTTCTTT. As protein: CASSLLTGSNTEAFF.

This chain links TRBV5-4 with TRBJ1-3, with D possibly matching TRBD1 (5 bases). Trimming took off 4 bases at V and 7 bases at J, with 12 bases between the two ends. Germline CDR1 reads SGHNT; CDR2 reads YYREEE (reference sequence). The CDR3 is 13 amino acids. CDR3 amino acids: CASSPQGGNTIYF. CDR3 nucleotide sequence: TGTGCCAGCAGCCCTCAGGGAGGGAACACCATATATTTT. The full variable domain, rest sourced from reference TRBV5-4 and TRBJ1-3, is ETGVTQSPTHLIKTRGQQVTLRCSSQSGHNTVSWYQQALGQGPQFIFQYYREEENGRGNFPPRFSGLQFPNYSSELNVNALELDDSALYLCASSPQGGNTIYFGEGSWLTVV.

In the case of this clone: A read error may account for a junction end that differs from germline. J is TRBJ2-1 and V is TRBV7-7, with TRBD2 matching over 13 bases. Germline CDR1 SSHAT, CDR2 FNYEAQ (reference sequence). The CDR3 has 17 residues. As DNA, the CDR3 is TGTGCTAGCAGTCGTACTAGCGGGAGGGCCCGCGTAAGTGAGCAGTTCTTC. Translating gives CASSRTSGRARVSEQFF.

This clone occurred once. The V call is TRBV19, the J call TRBJ1-2; D is undetermined. The germline V gene has CDR1 LNHDA and CDR2 SQIVND (reference sequence). The CDR3 runs 13 residues. Trimming pared 3 bases from V and 4 bases from J, leaving 9 bases between. The CDR3 sequence is CASSIETPYGYTF. The CDR3 DNA reads as TGTGCCAGTAGTATTGAAACACCCTATGGCTACACCTTC.

The J gene is TRBJ2-3, the V gene TRBV6-5; TRBD2 matches at 11 bases. The J segment lost 4 bases and the V segment lost 2 bases, leaving 2 bases of the junction unmatched. The CDR3 loop spans 15 amino acids. Germline V gene sequence: CDR1 MNHEY, CDR2 SVGAGI. The CDR3 coding sequence is TGTGCCAGCAGTTACGTAGCGGGAGGGGCAGATACGCAGTATTTT. Residues: CASSYVAGGADTQYF.

The chain employs TRBV6-5 and TRBJ1-6; 8 bases align to TRBD1. V lost 6 bases to trimming and J lost 8 bases; unmatched junction nucleotides: 9. The CDR3 extends over 15 amino acids. Germline V lookup: CDR1 MNHEY, CDR2 SVGAGI. The CDR3 nucleotides read TGTGCCAGCAGGACCGGACAGGGTTTCGATTCACCCCTCCACTTT. Its translation is CASRTGQGFDSPLHF.

This clone is a singleton in its sample. V and J are TRBV27 and TRBJ2-7; 7 nucleotides match TRBD1. V was pared by 2 bases and J by 9 bases, with 4 bases of the junction left unmatched. CDR1 MNHEY and CDR2 SMNVEV come from the germline V gene (reference sequence). The CDR3 length is 12 residues. The DNA for the CDR3 is TGTGCCAGCAGTTTACCAAGACAGGGGCAGTACTTC. Its protein is CASSLPRQGQYF.

This clone was counted between two and nine times. V gene TRBV2 combines with J gene TRBJ2-7, with TRBD1 as a possible D gene (6 bases). The CDR3 totals 15 residues. Germline CDR1 reads SNHLY; CDR2 reads FYNNEI. Trimming took off 5 bases at V and 7 bases at J, with 21 bases between the two ends. The CDR3 here is CASSPFTGSLGEQYF. CDR3 in DNA: TGTGCCAGCAGTCCTTTTACAGGGAGCCTAGGGGAGCAGTACTTC.

This chain links TRBV7-8 with TRBJ2-7; D call uncertain. Germline V gene data show CDR1 as SGHVS and CDR2 as FQNEAQ. The ends were cut back, 1 base at V and 3 bases at J, with 7 bases in the middle. This CDR3 comprises 13 residues. The CDR3 coding sequence is TGTGCCAGCAGCTTAGTACCCAGCTACGAGCAGTACTTC. It codes for CASSLVPSYEQYF.

The V and J genes are TRBV27 and TRBJ1-2; TRBD1 aligns across 8 bases. Germline V gene data show CDR1 as MNHEY and CDR2 as SMNVEV (reference sequence). The junction had 8 bases not matched to a gene; V was cut back by 1 base and J by 4 bases. This CDR3 comprises 16 residues. CDR3 DNA sequence: TGTGCCAGCAGTTTATACCCGGGACAGGTCCCCTATGGCTACACCTTC. Protein: CASSLYPGQVPYGYTF.

The chain employs TRBV30 and TRBJ2-7; the D gene is possibly TRBD1 (6 bases). The CDR3 length is 14 residues. CDR1 is GTSNPN, CDR2 SVGIG, per germline (reference sequence). V was pared by 5 bases and J by 0 bases, with 14 bases between. CDR3 sequence (DNA): TGTGCCTGGGCTTGGGACACGAGCTCCTACGAGCAGTACTTC. Its protein is CAWAWDTSSYEQYF. Variable domain in full (rest from reference TRBV30 and TRBJ2-7): SQTIHQWPATLVQPVGSPLSLECTVEGTSNPNLYWYRQAAGRGLQLLFYSVGIGQISSEVPQNLSASRPQDRQFILSSKKLLLSDSGFYLCAWAWDTSSYEQYFGPGTRLTVT.

The V and J genes are TRBV9 and TRBJ1-3; TRBD1 is a possible D gene (6 bases). The length of the CDR3 is 15 residues. Trimming cost V 4 bases and J 2 bases, with 13 bases left between them. CDR1 is SGDLS, CDR2 YYNGEE, per germline. The CDR3 loop reads CASSPYREAGNTIYF. CDR3 in DNA: TGTGCCAGCAGCCCTTACAGGGAAGCTGGAAACACCATATATTTT. Using reference TRBV9 and TRBJ1-3 for the parts outside the CDR3, the full variable domain is DSGVTQTPKHLITATGQRVTLRCSPRSGDLSVYWYQQSLDQGLQFLIQYYNGEERAKGNILERFSAQQFPDLHSELNLSSLELGDSALYFCASSPYREAGNTIYFGEGSWLTVV.